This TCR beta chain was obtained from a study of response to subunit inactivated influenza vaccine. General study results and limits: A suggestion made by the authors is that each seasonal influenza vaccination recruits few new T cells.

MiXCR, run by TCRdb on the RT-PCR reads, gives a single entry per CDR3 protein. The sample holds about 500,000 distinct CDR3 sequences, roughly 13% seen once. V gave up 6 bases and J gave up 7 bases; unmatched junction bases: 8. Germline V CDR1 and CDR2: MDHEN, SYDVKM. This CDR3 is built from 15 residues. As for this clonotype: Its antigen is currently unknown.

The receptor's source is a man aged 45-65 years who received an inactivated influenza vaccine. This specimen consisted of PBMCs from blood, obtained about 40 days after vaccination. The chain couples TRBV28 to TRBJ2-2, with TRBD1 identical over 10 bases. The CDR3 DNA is TGTGCCAGCAGCCCGGGGGGACAGGGGTACGGGGAGCTGTTTTTT. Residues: CASSPGGQGYGELFF.